What follows is one TCR beta chain and its context. This CDR3 is 15 amino acids long. Per germline, CDR1 KGHSH and CDR2 LQKENI. Trimming shortened V by 3 bases and J by 3 bases, and 14 bases separated the two germline ends. The data were taken from a study of cytomegalovirus exposure and HLA in healthy donors. About the study: It was reported in a later analysis that the 90 to 150 validation repertoires used the same platform as the 666 first-cohort repertoires.

An approximately 120-subject validation cohort, separate from the approximately 610-subject first cohort, supplied the donors. Repertoires were generated with immunoSEQ multiplex PCR, while TCRdb's copy carries only in-frame clones and drops some. The repertoire holds approximately 270,000 clones, roughly nine tenths seen once, with 12% in the top ten. The V call is TRBV18, the J call TRBJ1-1; D might be TRBD1 (5 bases). Material for sequencing was PBMCs. The receptor was derived from a man younger than 30 in good health and CMV-seropositive. CDR3 protein: CASSPLAGSDTEAFF. The CDR3 coding sequence is TGTGCCAGCTCACCGCTGGCAGGGTCGGACACTGAAGCTTTCTTT.